This T cell receptor (beta chain) was profiled in a study of blood T cell repertoires in COVID-19. The protocol was immunoSEQ multiplex PCR, while the TCRdb copy is restricted to in-frame clones and leaves out a portion. The data show about 93,000 clones, with just under 80% seen just once and 15% to 20% held by the top ten. The sample holds a few counts of this clone. The V and J ends lost 3 bases and 7 bases respectively, with 4 bases between them. Germline V gene data show CDR1 as SEHNR and CDR2 as FQNEAQ (reference sequence). The CDR3 is 12 amino acids. V is TRBV7-9 and J is TRBJ1-6; D unresolved. The sequence derives from a human donor in a cohort sampled during active COVID-19. Specimen: peripheral blood. The CDR3 is CASSFPNSPLHF. In nucleotides, the CDR3 is TGTGCCAGCAGCTTCCCGAATTCACCCCTCCACTTT.